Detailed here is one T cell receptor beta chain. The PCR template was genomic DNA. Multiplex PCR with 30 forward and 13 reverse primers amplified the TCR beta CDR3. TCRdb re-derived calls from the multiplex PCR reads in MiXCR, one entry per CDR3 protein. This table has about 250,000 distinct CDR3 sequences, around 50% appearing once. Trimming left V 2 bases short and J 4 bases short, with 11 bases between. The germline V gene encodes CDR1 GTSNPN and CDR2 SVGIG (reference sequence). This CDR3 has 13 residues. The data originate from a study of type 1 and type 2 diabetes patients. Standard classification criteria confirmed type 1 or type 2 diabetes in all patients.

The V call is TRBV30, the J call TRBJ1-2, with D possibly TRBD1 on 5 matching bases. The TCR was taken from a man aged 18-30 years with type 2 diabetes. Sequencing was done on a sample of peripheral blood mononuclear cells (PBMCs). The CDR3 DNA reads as TGTGCCTGGAGTCCCGGGGCCCTCTATGGCTACACCTTC. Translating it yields CAWSPGALYGYTF.